Below, 7 T cell receptor beta chains from the same sample are listed, as sequenced in a study of T cell repertoires in cytomegalovirus infection. From the reads, TCRdb called clonotypes with MiXCR, one entry per CDR3 protein. Of fewer than 1,000,000 distinct CDR3 sequences listed, approximately 31% are singletons. What these receptors recognize is not known. The sample in question was cultured CD8+ T cells from PBMCs, obtained from culture after CMV antigen stimulation. The source of these receptors is a human donor in good health (CMV status not recorded). Some clones in this sample may be carry-over from other donors' samples.

V usage is TRBV7-4 and J usage is TRBJ2-1; TRBD2 might be the D (5 bases). Deletions cut 5 bases from V and 15 bases from J, with 26 bases between. CDR1 SGHVT and CDR2 SQSDAQ come from the germline V gene. The CDR3 is 15 residues long. CDR3 in amino acids: CASSEFEGGYPDAFF. CDR3 nucleotide sequence: TGTGCCAGCAGCGAATTCGAAGGCGGGTACCCGGACGCGTTCTTC.

The chain employs TRBV11-1 and TRBJ1-1; 8 bases are a match to TRBD1. Germline CDR1 SGHAT, CDR2 FQDESV (reference sequence). The trim removed 1 base at V and 4 bases at J, leaving 11 bases unmatched. The CDR3 is made up of 17 amino acids. The DNA for the CDR3 is TGTGCCAGCAGCTTAGACAGGACAGGGCGAAGAGGCACTGAAGCTTTCTTT. Encoded protein: CASSLDRTGRRGTEAFF.

The chain links TRBV25-1 to TRBJ1-4; D gene unclear. With 0 bases removed from V and 2 bases from J, the gap between germline ends came to 4 bases. This CDR3 contains 14 residues. From germline, CDR1 is MGHDK and CDR2 SYGVNS. CDR3 nucleotide sequence: TGTGCCAGCAGTGAATACAGGACTAATGAAAAACTGTTTTTT. Protein product: CASSEYRTNEKLFF. Supplemented by reference TRBV25-1 and TRBJ1-4, the full variable domain reads EADIYQTPRYLVIGTGKKITLECSQTMGHDKMYWYQQDPGMELHLIHYSYGVNSTEKGDLSSESTVSRIRTEHFPLTLESARPSHTSQYLCASSEYRTNEKLFFGSGTQLSVL.

There are many counts of this clonotype. The rearrangement links TRBV7-8 to TRBJ2-3, with 9 bases that match TRBD1. The junction had 3 bases not matched to a gene; V was cut back by 6 bases and J by 2 bases. The CDR3 consists of 14 residues. CDR1 SGHVS and CDR2 FQNEAQ come from the germline V gene. The CDR3, as DNA: TGTGCCAGCAGAGGGGACAGGGTCACAGATACGCAGTATTTT. Protein product: CASRGDRVTDTQYF.

The rearrangement links TRBV9 to TRBJ2-1; 15 bases are shared with TRBD2. The CDR3 extends over 19 amino acids. Germline CDR1 reads SGDLS; CDR2 reads YYNGEE. The junction had 7 bases not matched to a gene; V was cut back by 3 bases and J by 0 bases. The CDR3 DNA sequence: TGTGCCAGCAGCGGTGGGACTAGCGGGGGGCTAAGCTCCTACAATGAGCAGTTCTTC. The encoded protein is CASSGGTSGGLSSYNEQFF. The whole variable domain, remainder taken from reference TRBV9 and TRBJ2-1, is DSGVTQTPKHLITATGQRVTLRCSPRSGDLSVYWYQQSLDQGLQFLIQYYNGEERAKGNILERFSAQQFPDLHSELNLSSLELGDSALYFCASSGGTSGGLSSYNEQFFGPGTRLTVL.

The sample holds many counts of this clonotype. The chain carries TRBV10-3 and TRBJ1-2; D gene uncertain. The V end was cut by 0 bases, the J end by 0 bases, with 8 bases between. Per the germline V gene, CDR1 is ENHRY and CDR2 is SYGVKD. This CDR3 contains 15 residues. The CDR3 DNA sequence: TGTGCCATCAGTGAGTCGGCGGGGACTAACTATGGCTACACCTTC. Residues: CAISESAGTNYGYTF.

V gene TRBV11-2 combines with J gene TRBJ2-1; D remains ambiguous. The CDR3 has 12 residues. CDR1 is SGHAT, CDR2 FQNNGV, per germline. V dropped 4 bases and J dropped 15 bases, with 16 bases sitting between them. Written as DNA, the CDR3 is TGTGCCAGCAGCTCCCCATCCGGCATAGGGTTCTTC. Translating gives CASSSPSGIGFF.